Each of the 2 T cell receptor beta chains below was sequenced from the same sample in a study of post-analysis software for immune sequencing data. Overall study results and limits: Relative to controls, patients had a few TRBV segments at higher frequency, with TRBV5-6, TRBV5-1 and TRBV20-1 among these.

No antigen has been identified for these receptors. Built from TCR beta cDNA, the libraries had unique molecular identifiers in them. TCRdb recomputed calls from the PCR reads with MiXCR, one row per CDR3 protein. The repertoire holds roughly 870,000 distinct CDR3 sequences, with approximately 50% as singletons. Sample: blood. Receptors were obtained from a girl aged 5 to 17 with multiple sclerosis.

The chain employs TRBV6-1 and TRBJ1-5; D unresolved. The CDR3 covers 13 residues. Trimming left V 2 bases short and J 6 bases short, with 8 bases between. Germline V gene lookup returns CDR1 MNHNS and CDR2 SASEGT. The CDR3 reads CASSELAVQPQHF. The DNA of the CDR3 is TGTGCCAGCAGTGAATTGGCCGTTCAGCCCCAGCATTTT.

The chain is built from TRBV30 and TRBJ1-1; D is unresolved. CDR3 length equals 15 residues. Deletions cut 4 bases from V and 5 bases from J, with 20 bases between. Germline V CDR1 and CDR2: GTSNPN, SVGIG (reference sequence). In DNA form, the CDR3 reads TGTGCCTGGACTGAGGGTATAGTAGTTGGAACTGAAGCTTTCTTT. Protein: CAWTEGIVVGTEAFF. Full variable domain (remainder filled in from reference TRBV30 and TRBJ1-1): SQTIHQWPATLVQPVGSPLSLECTVEGTSNPNLYWYRQAAGRGLQLLFYSVGIGQISSEVPQNLSASRPQDRQFILSSKKLLLSDSGFYLCAWTEGIVVGTEAFFGQGTRLTVV.